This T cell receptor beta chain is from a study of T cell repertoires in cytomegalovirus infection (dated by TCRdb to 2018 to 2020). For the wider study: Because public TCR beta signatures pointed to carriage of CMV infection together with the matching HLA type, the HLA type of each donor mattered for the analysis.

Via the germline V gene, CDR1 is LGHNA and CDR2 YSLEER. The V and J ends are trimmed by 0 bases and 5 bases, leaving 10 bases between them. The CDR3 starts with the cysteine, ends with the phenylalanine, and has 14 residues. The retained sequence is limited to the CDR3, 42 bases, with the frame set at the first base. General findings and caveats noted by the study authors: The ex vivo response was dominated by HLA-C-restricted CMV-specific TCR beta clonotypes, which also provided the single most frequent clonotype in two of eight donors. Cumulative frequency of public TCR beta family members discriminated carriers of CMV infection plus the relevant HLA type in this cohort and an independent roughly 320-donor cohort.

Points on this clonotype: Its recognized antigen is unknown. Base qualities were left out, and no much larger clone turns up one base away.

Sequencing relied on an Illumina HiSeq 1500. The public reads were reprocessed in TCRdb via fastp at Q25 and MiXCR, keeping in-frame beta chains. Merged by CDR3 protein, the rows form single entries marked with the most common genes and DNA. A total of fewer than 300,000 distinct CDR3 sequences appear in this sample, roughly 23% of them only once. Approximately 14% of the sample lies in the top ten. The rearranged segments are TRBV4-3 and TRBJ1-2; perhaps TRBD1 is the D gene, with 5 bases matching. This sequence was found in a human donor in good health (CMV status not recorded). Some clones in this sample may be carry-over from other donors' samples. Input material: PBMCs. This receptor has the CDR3 CASSQDRELYGYTF. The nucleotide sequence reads TGCGCCAGCAGCCAAGACAGGGAACTATATGGCTACACCTTC.